The 17 T cell receptor beta chains reported below all come from one sample, sequenced in a study of blood T cell repertoires in COVID-19. Clones were read by immunoSEQ multiplex PCR, and TCRdb kept only the in-frame ones, dropping some. The repertoire has about 260,000 clones, approximately 87% of them found once; the top ten carry about 4.3%. The material sequenced was peripheral blood. These receptors all stem from a man aged 60-69 years who had recovered from COVID-19.

This CDR3 is CASSDSDSRVDTQYF. DNA of the CDR3: TGTGCCAGCAGTGACTCCGACAGCAGGGTAGATACGCAGTATTTT. V and J are TRBV6-4 and TRBJ2-3; tentatively, D is TRBD1 (5 bases). The CDR3 is 15 amino acids. Trimming shortened V by 0 bases and J by 5 bases, and 12 bases separated the two germline ends. Looked up from germline, CDR1 is MRHNA and CDR2 is SNTAGT.

J is TRBJ2-5 and V is TRBV27, with TRBD2 matching over 8 bases. CDR3 length: 14 amino acids. The germline CDR1 and CDR2 sequences are MNHEY and SMNVEV (reference sequence). V gave up 7 bases and J gave up 4 bases; unmatched junction bases: 8. This CDR3 is CASNRAGVGETQYF. The CDR3 nucleotides are TGTGCCAGCAATCGAGCGGGAGTCGGAGAGACCCAGTACTTC.

A single count supports this clone. The chain joins TRBV4-1 to TRBJ1-5; D perhaps matches TRBD1 (5 bases). V shed 0 bases and J shed 2 bases, with 29 bases lying between them. This CDR3 contains 22 residues. Germline CDR1 and CDR2: MGHRA and YSYEKL. The CDR3 protein is CASSQDEPGFGGLVGGNQPQHF. As DNA, the CDR3 is TGCGCCAGCAGCCAAGACGAGCCAGGGTTCGGGGGTTTGGTCGGTGGCAATCAGCCCCAGCATTTT.

The gene calls are TRBV7-6 and TRBJ2-1, with D perhaps matching TRBD1 (5 bases). CDR1 is SGHVS and CDR2 is FNYEAQ in the germline V gene. The CDR3 contains 17 residues. V lost 1 base and J lost 0, with 13 bases in between. Here the CDR3 reads CASSLEYRYSSYNEQFF. The CDR3 DNA sequence: TGTGCCAGCAGCTTAGAATACAGGTACAGCTCCTACAATGAGCAGTTCTTC.

This chain connects TRBV9 to TRBJ1-1; D remains ambiguous. Germline assignment: CDR1 SGDLS and CDR2 YYNGEE. Trimming shortened V by 0 bases and J by 0 bases, and 9 bases separated the two germline ends. The CDR3 consists of 15 residues. CDR3 loop: CASSVVPTLNTEAFF. The DNA of the CDR3 is TGTGCCAGCAGCGTAGTCCCGACTTTGAACACTGAAGCTTTCTTT.

In its sample, this clone was seen a few times. The rearrangement links TRBV18 to TRBJ1-1; unclear D gene. Trimming stripped 3 bases from V and 4 bases from J, with 6 bases between. The germline CDR1 and CDR2 sequences are KGHSH and LQKENI. The CDR3 length is 12 residues. CDR3 amino acids: CASSPAGTEAFF. CDR3 sequence (DNA): TGTGCCAGCTCACCTGCCGGCACTGAAGCTTTCTTT.

There are a few counts of this clone. This chain connects TRBV4-2 to TRBJ2-3; 14 bases are shared with TRBD2. Trimming cost V 4 bases and J 0 bases; bases outside gene matches: 9. Per germline, CDR1 LGHNA and CDR2 YNFKEQ. The CDR3 runs 19 residues. CDR3 residues: CASSRSGLAGVDSTDTQYF. The CDR3, as DNA: TGTGCCAGCAGCCGCTCGGGACTAGCGGGGGTGGATAGCACAGATACGCAGTATTTT.

This clone was seen only once. This chain uses TRBV2 with TRBJ1-3; perhaps TRBD1 as D (5 bases). The germline V and J ends were trimmed by 2 bases and 2 bases, with 22 bases remaining between them. This CDR3 is built from 19 residues. Germline CDR1 is SNHLY and CDR2 is FYNNEI. The chain's CDR3 is CASSERQGNKGSAGNTIYF. Here the CDR3 DNA reads TGTGCCAGCAGTGAAAGGCAGGGAAATAAAGGTTCGGCTGGAAACACCATATATTTT. The full variable domain, its missing parts supplied by reference TRBV2 and TRBJ1-3, is EPEVTQTPSHQVTQMGQEVILRCVPISNHLYFYWYRQILGQKVEFLVSFYNNEISEKSEIFDDQFSVERPDGSNFTLKIRSTKLEDSAMYFCASSERQGNKGSAGNTIYFGEGSWLTVV.

The rearrangement uses TRBV6-6 and TRBJ1-4, with D possibly matching TRBD1 (6 bases). Per germline, CDR1 MNHNY and CDR2 SVGAGI (reference sequence). The CDR3 spans 12 residues. Trimming removed 5 bases from V and 14 bases from J, with 15 bases in between. CDR3 in amino acids: CASSIGQSGLFF. CDR3 DNA sequence: TGTGCCAGCAGTATCGGACAGAGCGGCCTGTTTTTT.

The rearrangement uses TRBV6-5 and TRBJ2-7, with 7 bases matching TRBD1. In germline, CDR1 is MNHEY, CDR2 SVGAGI. The CDR3 has 12 residues. With 6 bases clipped from V and 12 bases from J, the junction kept 11 bases outside the gene matches. In nucleotides, the CDR3 is TGTGCCAGCAGAGCTAGTGTGGGACAGTCGTACTTC. It encodes CASRASVGQSYF.

This clone has just a few counts. The chain has TRBV7-6 and TRBJ1-3, with a tentative D call TRBD1 (6 bases). The CDR3 covers 15 residues. Trimming pared 8 bases from V and 3 bases from J, leaving 17 bases between. In germline, CDR1 is SGHVS, CDR2 FNYEAQ. Here the CDR3 reads CASAPPRDNGNTIYF. CDR3 in DNA: TGTGCCAGCGCTCCCCCCCGGGACAATGGAAACACCATATATTTT.

This chain links TRBV6-6 with TRBJ2-2; TRBD2 aligns across 14 bases. This CDR3 is 16 amino acids long. CDR1 and CDR2 (germline): MNHNY, SVGAGI (reference sequence). The trim removed 2 bases at V and 6 bases at J, leaving 2 bases unmatched. CDR3 nucleotide sequence: TGTGCCAGCAGTTACGGGACTAGCGGGAGAGCCGGGGAGCTGTTTTTT. Residues: CASSYGTSGRAGELFF.

CDR3 residues: CASSYSGTGSEQYF. DNA of the CDR3: TGTGCCAGCAGTTACTCCGGGACAGGGAGCGAGCAGTACTTC. This chain links TRBV6-5 with TRBJ2-7; TRBD1 matches at 9 bases. CDR1 and CDR2 from the germline V gene are MNHEY and SVGAGI. V trimming: 0 bases; J trimming: 6 bases; junction bases outside the gene matches: 3. The CDR3 is made up of 14 amino acids.

This chain joins TRBV7-2 and TRBJ2-3; 8 bases fit TRBD2. The CDR3 is made up of 16 amino acids. J lost 4 bases, V lost 3 bases, and 9 bases had no gene match. CDR1 is SGHTA and CDR2 is FQGNSA in the germline V gene. The CDR3 bases are TGTGCCAGCAGCTTCTACTCGGGGGGGCTTGCAGATACGCAGTATTTT. Translating it yields CASSFYSGGLADTQYF.

The chain has TRBV3-1 (or the pseudogene TRBV3-2) and TRBJ2-5, with TRBD1 matching 9 bases. Germline V CDR1 and CDR2: LGHDT, YNNKEL (reference sequence). Trimming at V came to 4 bases and at J to 4 bases, leaving 13 bases not matched to a gene. The CDR3 consists of 17 residues. The CDR3 loop reads CASSLGSRGQGVETQYF. DNA of the CDR3: TGTGCCAGCAGCCTAGGATCGCGGGGACAGGGAGTAGAGACCCAGTACTTC.

This clone was counted between two and nine times. Other nucleotide sequences from this sample produce the same CDR3. J is TRBJ1-4 and V is TRBV18; D call uncertain. The ends were cut back, 3 bases at V and 7 bases at J, with 6 bases in the middle. From germline, CDR1 is KGHSH and CDR2 LQKENI. The CDR3 runs to 12 residues. DNA of the CDR3: TGTGCCAGCTCACCCAGCGGTGAAAAACTGTTTTTT. Its translation is CASSPSGEKLFF.

This chain joins TRBV3-1 (or the pseudogene TRBV3-2) and TRBJ1-2, with a tentative D call TRBD1 (5 bases). The CDR3 extends over 14 amino acids. Germline CDR1 is LGHDT and CDR2 is YNNKEL (reference sequence). V gave up 0 bases and J gave up 4 bases, with 9 bases separating them. CDR3 nucleotides: TGTGCCAGCAGCCAAGATAGGGGTTCCTATGGCTACACCTTC. It specifies CASSQDRGSYGYTF.